These 21 T cell receptor beta chains came from one sample sequenced in a study of PD-L1 blockade in urothelial cancer (TCRdb year 2017). The library was built by means of the immunoSEQ multiplex PCR assay. Not all clones reach the TCRdb copy of this immuneACCESS table, which keeps in-frame sequences only. Checked studies attribute under half of the gap to unresolved V genes and leave the rest unexplained. The sample table holds about 110,000 clones, of which over 75% were seen once. Around 2.4% of the sample is held by the ten biggest clonotypes. Sequenced material: PBMCs, taken around atezolizumab (anti-PD-L1) treatment. The receptors here all came from a man aged 50-59 years with urothelial cancer.

The chain is built from TRBV28 and TRBJ2-5; TRBD2 aligns across 7 bases. Germline V gene data show CDR1 as MDHEN and CDR2 as SYDVKM. This CDR3 comprises 15 residues. The J segment lost 2 bases and the V segment lost 10 bases, leaving 13 bases of the junction unmatched. The CDR3 DNA sequence: TGTGCCACCGTCGGGGGGAGGTGGGGGCAAGAGACCCAGTACTTC. It specifies CATVGGRWGQETQYF.

This chain links TRBV4-1 with TRBJ2-2; tentative D call: TRBD1 (6 bases). Between the trimmed V and J ends, which lost 1 base and 2 bases, there was a span of 8 bases. Per germline, CDR1 MGHRA and CDR2 YSYEKL. The CDR3 has 15 residues. DNA for the CDR3: TGCGCCAGCAGCCAAGGGACAGCTAACACCGGGGAGCTGTTTTTT. This codes for CASSQGTANTGELFF.

The chain carries TRBV6-5 and TRBJ2-3; D perhaps matches TRBD2 (6 bases). Germline CDR1 is MNHEY and CDR2 is SVGAGI. CDR3 length: 16 residues. Trimming shortened V by 4 bases and J by 9 bases, and 23 bases separated the two germline ends. The CDR3 reads CASSSSAAGDAWTQYF. Here the CDR3 DNA reads TGTGCCAGCAGTTCCTCCGCAGCGGGTGATGCGTGGACGCAGTATTTT.

This chain connects TRBV9 to TRBJ2-3; unclear D gene. V lost 1 base to trimming and J lost 3 bases, with 12 bases between them. Germline V gene sequence: CDR1 SGDLS, CDR2 YYNGEE. The CDR3 has 15 amino acids. CDR3 DNA: TGTGCCAGCAGCGTAACCGGTTCGTATACAGATACGCAGTATTTT. Translated, it gives CASSVTGSYTDTQYF.

This chain joins TRBV7-9 and TRBJ1-1, with D possibly matching TRBD1 (5 bases). The CDR3 has 16 amino acids. V was pared by 4 bases and J by 0 bases, with 15 bases between. The germline V gene has CDR1 SEHNR and CDR2 FQNEAQ (reference sequence). The CDR3 loop is CASSSQVAPLNTEAFF. In DNA, the CDR3 is TGTGCCAGCAGCTCACAGGTTGCCCCTTTGAACACTGAAGCTTTCTTT.

This rearrangement joins TRBV5-1 to TRBJ2-3, with a possible D match to TRBD1 (6 bases). The length of the CDR3 is 15 residues. CDR1 SGHRS and CDR2 YFSETQ come from the germline V gene. V was clipped by 1 base and J by 0 bases, with 9 bases between them. The CDR3 is CASSLYRASTDTQYF. In DNA, the CDR3 is TGCGCCAGCAGCTTGTACAGGGCCAGCACAGATACGCAGTATTTT. The full variable domain, in which reference TRBV5-1 and TRBJ2-3 provide the parts outside the CDR3, is KAGVTQTPRYLIKTRGQQVTLSCSPISGHRSVSWYQQTPGQGLQFLFEYFSETQRNKGNFPGRFSGRQFSNSRSEMNVSTLELGDSALYLCASSLYRASTDTQYFGPGTRLTVL.

The V and J genes are TRBV4-1 and TRBJ2-7, with 8 bases fitting TRBD1. Per germline, CDR1 MGHRA and CDR2 YSYEKL. The CDR3 runs 16 residues. J lost 7 bases, V lost 4 bases, and 15 bases had no gene match. The CDR3 sequence: CASSLNPRTGLGEQYF. In nucleotides, the CDR3 is TGCGCCAGCAGCCTTAACCCGAGGACAGGGTTGGGTGAGCAGTACTTC.

This clone came up a few times. V gene TRBV25-1 combines with J gene TRBJ2-1, with TRBD2 matching over 10 bases. CDR1 is MGHDK and CDR2 is SYGVNS in the germline V gene. The ends lost 4 bases at V and 10 bases at J; junction bases unmatched: 10. CDR3 length: 15 amino acids. The CDR3 bases are TGTGCCAGCAGTGGAGATAGCGGGAGGCGGCGAGAGCAGTTCTTC. This translates into CASSGDSGRRREQFF.

This CDR3 reads CASSREQEQYF. Here the CDR3 DNA reads TGTGCCAGCAGCCGAGAACAGGAGCAGTACTTC. The chain is built from TRBV7-8 and TRBJ2-7; D not certain. Deletions cut 5 bases from V and 7 bases from J, with 9 bases between. CDR3 length: 11 residues. The germline CDR1 and CDR2 sequences are SGHVS and FQNEAQ.

V gene TRBV9 combines with J gene TRBJ2-3; D unresolved. CDR3 length: 14 amino acids. CDR1 and CDR2 from the germline V gene are SGDLS and YYNGEE. Trimming took 1 base from V and 4 from J, leaving 10 bases between them. The CDR3 spells CASSVRPVPDTQYF. CDR3 DNA sequence: TGTGCCAGCAGCGTACGTCCGGTGCCAGATACGCAGTATTTT.

The rearrangement uses TRBV9 and TRBJ1-2, with a tentative D call TRBD1 (5 bases). The germline CDR1 and CDR2 sequences are SGDLS and YYNGEE. Trimming shortened V by 2 bases and J by 5 bases, and 10 bases separated the two germline ends. The CDR3 is 13 amino acids. In DNA, the CDR3 is TGTGCCAGCAGCGTCGGGGGGGGATATGGCTACACCTTC. Amino acids: CASSVGGGYGYTF.

This chain uses TRBV5-6 with TRBJ2-2; 10 nucleotides align to TRBD1. Germline values: CDR1 SGHDT, CDR2 YYEEEE. V shed 4 bases, J shed 7 bases, and the junction held 4 bases outside the gene matches. The CDR3 has 14 residues. In DNA form, the CDR3 reads TGTGCCAGCAGCCGGGACAGGGGTGTCGGGGAGCTGTTTTTT. Encoded protein: CASSRDRGVGELFF.

In its sample, this clone was seen a few times. V usage is TRBV7-3 and J usage is TRBJ2-3; 10 bases align to TRBD2. With 6 bases clipped from V and 0 bases from J, the junction kept 0 bases outside the gene matches. The length of the CDR3 is 14 residues. Germline CDR1 SGHTA, CDR2 FQGTGA. CDR3 nucleotides: TGTGCCAGCAGGACTAGCGGGAGCACAGATACGCAGTATTTT. This gives the protein CASRTSGSTDTQYF.

V is TRBV27 and J is TRBJ1-2; D not resolved. Germline V CDR1 and CDR2: MNHEY, SMNVEV (reference sequence). The CDR3 contains 15 residues. Trimming cost V 2 bases and J 0 bases, with 10 bases left between them. CDR3 sequence (DNA): TGTGCCAGCAGTTTAACGGGAGTAGCTAACTATGGCTACACCTTC. It translates to CASSLTGVANYGYTF.

The chain couples TRBV27 to TRBJ2-5, with 7 bases aligning to TRBD2. The V gene's germline CDR1 is MNHEY and CDR2 SMNVEV (reference sequence). CDR3 length equals 13 residues. Trimming at V came to 4 bases and at J to 2 bases, leaving 1 base not matched to a gene. This CDR3 is CASSSAGQETQYF. CDR3 bases: TGTGCCAGCAGTTCAGCGGGGCAAGAGACCCAGTACTTC.

This clone was seen only a few times. V usage is TRBV19 and J usage is TRBJ2-5; TRBD2 agrees at 10 bases. Germline V lookup: CDR1 LNHDA, CDR2 SQIVND (reference sequence). The CDR3 runs to 15 residues. V shed 4 bases and J 2 bases; nucleotides not matched to a gene: 4. The CDR3 bases are TGTGCCAGTAGTAGCCTAGCGGGAGTTCAAGAGACCCAGTACTTC. The encoded protein is CASSSLAGVQETQYF.

The rearrangement uses TRBV5-4 and TRBJ2-2, with 8 positions matching TRBD1. Germline V gives CDR1 SGHNT, CDR2 YYREEE (reference sequence). The CDR3 is 15 amino acids. Trimming at V came to 4 bases and at J to 0 bases, leaving 2 bases not matched to a gene. For the CDR3, the DNA is TGTGCCAGCAGCCAGGGACAGGCGAACACCGGGGAGCTGTTTTTT. Translated, it gives CASSQGQANTGELFF.

This chain joins TRBV6-5 and TRBJ2-7; D is unresolved. V lost 6 bases and J 0 bases, leaving 12 bases between the germline ends. This CDR3 comprises 14 residues. Germline V gene lookup returns CDR1 MNHEY and CDR2 SVGAGI. The CDR3 DNA follows: TGTGCCAGCAGCGTCTTCCGCAGCTCCTACGAGCAGTACTTC. It codes for CASSVFRSSYEQYF.

V is TRBV11-2 and J is TRBJ1-4; 9 bases align to TRBD1. V trimming: 3 bases; J trimming: 8 bases; junction bases outside the gene matches: 4. This CDR3 is 14 amino acids long. Germline CDR1 SGHAT, CDR2 FQNNGV. The CDR3 bases are TGTGCCAGCAGCTTCCGGGGACAGGGCGAAAAACTGTTTTTT. Its translation: CASSFRGQGEKLFF.

This rearrangement joins TRBV28 to TRBJ2-5; D remains ambiguous. Trimming pared 2 bases from V and 2 bases from J, leaving 9 bases between. This CDR3 contains 14 residues. Looked up from germline, CDR1 is MDHEN and CDR2 is SYDVKM. The CDR3 DNA follows: TGTGCCAGCAGTTTAGGAGCATATCAAGAGACCCAGTACTTC. It specifies CASSLGAYQETQYF. Full variable domain (remainder filled in from reference TRBV28 and TRBJ2-5): DVKVTQSSRYLVKRTGEKVFLECVQDMDHENMFWYRQDPGLGLRLIYFSYDVKMKEKGDIPEGYSVSREKKERFSLILESASTNQTSMYLCASSLGAYQETQYFGPGTRLLVL.

This clone was found once. This chain connects TRBV19 to TRBJ1-5; the D gene is possibly TRBD1 (6 bases). The V gene's germline CDR1 is LNHDA and CDR2 SQIVND (reference sequence). The ends were cut back, 11 bases at V and 6 bases at J, with 20 bases in the middle. This CDR3 has 14 amino acids. DNA of the CDR3: TGTGCCTCCACCCACGCGGGGGGCATTCAGCCCCAGCATTTT. This gives the protein CASTHAGGIQPQHF.